Presented here are 7 T cell receptor beta chains from one specimen sequenced in a study of blood T cell repertoires in COVID-19. Sequencing was performed with immunoSEQ multiplex PCR; in TCRdb, only in-frame clones are kept and a portion is missing. The data show about 48,000 clones, with under 90% seen just once and less than 3% held by the top ten. Specimen: peripheral blood. Every receptor here comes from a woman aged 80 or over with COVID-19, enrolled during active disease.

J is TRBJ1-4 and V is TRBV5-3, with D tentatively TRBD1 (5 bases). TRBV5-3 is an ORF; its function is uncertain. This CDR3 comprises 17 residues. V lost 5 bases and J 3 bases, leaving 20 bases between the germline ends. The CDR3 nucleotides read TGTGCCAGAAGTAGTGAGGGAGCCCGGGGGTCTAATGAAAAACTGTTTTTT. This gives the protein CARSSEGARGSNEKLFF.

The chain employs TRBV5-1 and TRBJ2-7, with 10 bases matching TRBD1. After removal of 0 bases from V and 2 bases from J, the junction contained 5 bases not matched to a gene. This CDR3 has 16 residues. Per the germline V gene, CDR1 is SGHRS and CDR2 is YFSETQ. The CDR3 region is CASSLGQGALPYEQYF. The DNA of the CDR3 is TGCGCCAGCAGCTTGGGACAGGGGGCCCTTCCCTACGAGCAGTACTTC.

The chain carries TRBV4-1 and TRBJ1-1; D might be TRBD1 (5 bases). The V gene lost 0 bases and the J gene lost 2 bases, with 13 bases spanning the gap. CDR3 size: 16 residues. CDR1 is MGHRA and CDR2 is YSYEKL in the germline V gene. The chain's CDR3 is CASSQDGAGRNTEAFF. CDR3 in DNA: TGCGCCAGCAGCCAAGATGGCGCGGGACGTAACACTGAAGCTTTCTTT.

The chain joins TRBV19 to TRBJ1-5; D is uncertain. Germline CDR1 and CDR2: LNHDA and SQIVND (reference sequence). With 6 bases removed from V and 4 bases from J, the gap between germline ends came to 7 bases. CDR3 length: 12 amino acids. CDR3 coding DNA: TGTGCCAGTAGCTCGGAGAATCAGCCCCAGCATTTT. Its protein is CASSSENQPQHF. The full variable domain, rest sourced from reference TRBV19 and TRBJ1-5, is DGGITQSPKYLFRKEGQNVTLSCEQNLNHDAMYWYRQDPGQGLRLIYYSQIVNDFQKGDIAEGYSVSREKKESFPLTVTSAQKNPTAFYLCASSSENQPQHFGDGTRLSIL.

The CDR3 DNA reads TGTGCCAGCAGGGACAGGGGGCCCCCTAACTATGGCTACACCTTC. Translated, it gives CASRDRGPPNYGYTF. The chain is built from TRBV27 and TRBJ1-2, with 11 bases identical to TRBD1. There are 15 residues in the CDR3. With V trimmed by 6 bases and J by 0 bases, 3 bases remained unmatched. The V gene's germline CDR1 is MNHEY and CDR2 SMNVEV (reference sequence).

The table lists this clone with a count of one. This sequence joins TRBV2 and TRBJ2-2, with 13 bases matching TRBD2. CDR3 size: 16 residues. CDR1 and CDR2 from the germline V gene are SNHLY and FYNNEI. Unmatched junction bases numbered 3, after V lost 5 bases and J lost 3 bases. The DNA of the CDR3 is TGTGCCAGCAGTAGACTAGCGGGAGGCGACACCGGGGAGCTGTTTTTT. Its protein product is CASSRLAGGDTGELFF.

The chain combines TRBV3-1 (or the pseudogene TRBV3-2) with TRBJ1-2; 8 bases are shared with TRBD1. V shed 4 bases and J 4 bases; nucleotides not matched to a gene: 5. Germline CDR1 reads LGHDT; CDR2 reads YNNKEL (reference sequence). The CDR3 contains 14 residues. The CDR3 loop is CASSPLGQGYGYTF. In DNA form, the CDR3 reads TGTGCCAGCAGCCCCCTCGGACAGGGCTATGGCTACACCTTC.